Below, 26 T cell receptor beta chains from the same sample are listed, as sequenced in a study of TIL therapy for anti-PD-1-resistant metastatic lung cancer. Regarding time point: pre-treatment sample, taken before nivolumab and TIL therapy. This was the immunoSEQ v3 assay. Produced via immunoSEQ multiplex PCR; TCRdb's table is partial and in-frame only. Altogether about 50,000 clones are present, roughly 85% being singletons, with the ten largest covering 5%. Sequences were derived from blood, sampled at baseline. The origin of the receptors is a person aged 25-80 years with non-small cell lung cancer.

J is TRBJ2-7 and V is TRBV27; D is undetermined. The germline V gene has CDR1 MNHEY and CDR2 SMNVEV (reference sequence). This CDR3 region has 13 residues. With 3 bases removed from V and 2 bases from J, the gap between germline ends came to 8 bases. CDR3 residues: CASSLKVAYEQYF. The CDR3 DNA follows: TGTGCCAGCAGTTTGAAGGTTGCCTACGAGCAGTACTTC.

The chain joins TRBV5-5 to TRBJ2-3, with 7 bases that match TRBD2. Germline CDR1 reads SGHKS; CDR2 reads YYEKEE (reference sequence). The V segment lost 3 bases and the J segment 5 bases; nucleotides outside the gene matches: 6. The CDR3 covers 14 residues. The CDR3 DNA follows: TGTGCCAGCAGCTGGCGGGGCGGGGGAGATACGCAGTATTTT. Its protein product is CASSWRGGGDTQYF. Filled out from reference TRBV5-5 and TRBJ2-3, the complete variable domain reads DAGVTQSPTHLIKTRGQQVTLRCSPISGHKSVSWYQQVLGQGPQFIFQYYEKEERGRGNFPDRFSARQFPNYSSELNVNALLLGDSALYLCASSWRGGGDTQYFGPGTRLTVL.

A few counts support this clone. The J gene is TRBJ1-5, the V gene TRBV6-5; the D is unclear. The CDR3 covers 15 residues. CDR1 and CDR2 (germline): MNHEY, SVGAGI. The V end was cut by 6 bases, the J end by 1 base, with 13 bases between. The DNA for the CDR3 is TGTGCCAGCAGCCCGGGGAGGGCAAGCAATCAGCCCCAGCATTTT. Translating it yields CASSPGRASNQPQHF.

J is TRBJ2-5 and V is TRBV15, with TRBD2 identical over 8 bases. The CDR3 runs to 19 residues. The trim removed 2 bases at V and 4 bases at J, leaving 18 bases unmatched. Germline CDR1 and CDR2: LNHNV and YYDKDF (reference sequence). The CDR3 region is CATSRPTRGGAGVRETQYF. The CDR3 DNA follows: TGTGCCACCAGCAGACCGACACGGGGGGGCGCGGGGGTCCGAGAGACCCAGTACTTC. The variable domain in full, completed from reference TRBV15 and TRBJ2-5, reads DAMVIQNPRYQVTQFGKPVTLSCSQTLNHNVMYWYQQKSSQAPKLLFHYYDKDFNNEADTPDNFQSRRPNTSFCFLDIRSPGLGDTAMYLCATSRPTRGGAGVRETQYFGPGTRLLVL.

CDR3 region: CASSLDYLSTDTQYF. In nucleotides, the CDR3 is TGTGCCAGCAGCTTAGACTACCTTAGCACAGATACGCAGTATTTT. The chain joins TRBV7-2 to TRBJ2-3; D unclear. V was clipped by 1 base and J by 0 bases, with 8 bases between them. This CDR3 has 15 amino acids. Germline-derived CDR1 and CDR2 are SGHTA and FQGNSA.

V usage is TRBV27 and J usage is TRBJ1-1; no clear D. V was cut by 2 bases and J by 1 base, with 14 bases left in between. Germline loops: CDR1 MNHEY, CDR2 SMNVEV (reference sequence). This CDR3 has 16 residues. The CDR3 sequence is CASSLTISAKNTEAFF. CDR3 sequence (DNA): TGTGCCAGCAGTTTAACGATTTCCGCGAAGAACACTGAAGCTTTCTTT.

This chain uses TRBV30 with TRBJ2-2, with 11 bases that match TRBD2. The V segment lost 0 bases and the J segment 6 bases; nucleotides outside the gene matches: 18. The CDR3 sequence is 20 residues long. Germline CDR1 GTSNPN, CDR2 SVGIG (reference sequence). The CDR3 DNA reads TGTGCCTGGAGTGTATTCGTTCAGGGAATAGCGGGGGGGCCGCCCGGGGAGCTGTTTTTT. Translated, it gives CAWSVFVQGIAGGPPGELFF.

As regards this clone: One end of the junction varies from germline; a read error may be responsible. The chain employs TRBV10-3 and TRBJ2-1; 7 bases map to TRBD1. Germline CDR1 reads ENHRY; CDR2 reads SYGVKD. CDR3 length equals 12 residues. The DNA for the CDR3 is TGTGCCATCAGTGACGACAGGGCAAGTCGACTCTTC. It codes for CAISDDRASRLF.

This clone was counted once. The chain links TRBV24-1 to TRBJ2-2; 8 nucleotides line up with TRBD1. CDR3 length equals 15 residues. After removal of 3 bases from V and 6 bases from J, the junction contained 5 bases not matched to a gene. In germline, CDR1 is KGHDR, CDR2 SFDVKD. The CDR3 here is CATSDGGQGAGELFF. In nucleotides, the CDR3 is TGTGCCACCAGTGATGGTGGACAGGGAGCCGGGGAGCTGTTTTTT.

This chain uses TRBV7-2 with TRBJ2-1; D possibly matches TRBD1 or TRBD2 (5 bases each). The CDR3 runs to 14 residues. The V end lost 9 bases, the J end lost 6 bases, and 18 bases lay between the germline ends. Germline lookup yields CDR1 SGHTA and CDR2 FQGNSA. The CDR3 loop reads CASNRGREINEQFF. CDR3 bases: TGTGCCAGTAATAGGGGCCGGGAAATCAATGAGCAGTTCTTC.

The chain links TRBV28 to TRBJ1-2, with a tentative D call TRBD1 (6 bases). CDR1 and CDR2 from the germline V gene are MDHEN and SYDVKM. The V and J ends lost 5 bases and 8 bases respectively, with 15 bases between them. The CDR3 has 13 residues. CDR3 nucleotide sequence: TGTGCCAGCAGTCCCGGAGGGGGAGGGGGCTACACCTTC. Its protein is CASSPGGGGGYTF.

V and J are TRBV7-8 and TRBJ2-3, with TRBD2 matching over 12 bases. V shed 5 bases, J shed 2 bases, and the junction held 5 bases outside the gene matches. CDR3 length: 16 residues. From germline, CDR1 is SGHVS and CDR2 FQNEAQ. The CDR3 here is CASSPRLAGATDTQYF. Written as DNA, the CDR3 is TGTGCCAGCAGCCCTAGACTAGCGGGGGCCACAGATACGCAGTATTTT.

This chain links TRBV28 with TRBJ2-2, with D unresolved. V lost 4 bases, J lost 2 bases, and 11 bases lay in between. From germline, CDR1 is MDHEN and CDR2 SYDVKM. This CDR3 region has 15 residues. The CDR3 DNA reads TGTGCCAGCAGTTCTTACCCCAGAAACACCGGGGAGCTGTTTTTT. Protein product: CASSSYPRNTGELFF.

This rearrangement joins TRBV18 to TRBJ1-6, with D possibly TRBD1 on 6 matching bases. V lost 5 bases, J lost 9 bases, and 20 bases lay in between. The CDR3 covers 16 residues. Germline values: CDR1 KGHSH, CDR2 LQKENI. CDR3 loop: CASSAGDIRLGSPLHF. For the CDR3, the DNA is TGTGCCAGCTCAGCGGGGGACATACGGTTGGGTTCACCCCTCCACTTT.

The J gene is TRBJ2-3, the V gene TRBV11-2, with 9 nucleotides matching TRBD1. The CDR3 is 18 residues long. J was trimmed by 3 bases and V by 5 bases; bases with no gene match: 15. Germline loops: CDR1 SGHAT, CDR2 FQNNGV. CDR3 sequence (DNA): TGTGCCAGCAGCCCTGAGGGACAGGGCGCCTTATTTACAGATACGCAGTATTTT. Translated, it gives CASSPEGQGALFTDTQYF.

V and J are TRBV4-2 and TRBJ1-1; 7 positions match TRBD1. Germline CDR1 LGHNA, CDR2 YNFKEQ. Losses at the gene ends were 3 bases for V and 1 base for J; bases not matched to a gene: 5. The CDR3 sequence is 15 residues long. The CDR3 here is CASSQDRFPNTEAFF. The CDR3 DNA reads TGTGCCAGCAGCCAGGACAGGTTTCCGAACACTGAAGCTTTCTTT.

This chain uses TRBV18 with TRBJ2-1; 7 bases fit TRBD1. This CDR3 is 14 amino acids long. Germline V gene data show CDR1 as KGHSH and CDR2 as LQKENI. Trimming took 2 bases from V and 5 from J; bases not matched to a gene: 3. The CDR3 bases are TGTGCCAGCTCACCAATGGGACAGAACAATGAGCAGTTCTTC. Residues: CASSPMGQNNEQFF.

In this sample, this clone turned up a few times. V usage is TRBV6-5 and J usage is TRBJ1-6; no reliable D call. The germline gives CDR1 MNHEY, CDR2 SVGAGI. Trimming shortened V by 7 bases and J by 6 bases, and 7 bases separated the two germline ends. The CDR3 extends over 12 amino acids. CDR3 sequence (DNA): TGTGCCAGCACCGACGGTAATTCACCCCTCCACTTT. Its translation is CASTDGNSPLHF.

The chain recombines TRBV7-2 with TRBJ2-3; 9 bases agree with TRBD2. With 7 bases clipped from V and 0 bases from J, the junction kept 17 bases outside the gene matches. The CDR3 length is 19 residues. The germline CDR1 and CDR2 sequences are SGHTA and FQGNSA. The CDR3: CASNTKMGERGESTDTQYF. The CDR3 DNA follows: TGTGCCAGCAACACGAAGATGGGGGAGCGGGGGGAAAGCACAGATACGCAGTATTTT.

The chain joins TRBV20-1 to TRBJ2-5; TRBD1 aligns across 7 bases. The V and J ends lost 3 bases and 4 bases, in that order; junction bases with no gene match: 2. CDR3 length: 12 residues. Germline CDR1 DFQATT, CDR2 SNEGSKA (reference sequence). The CDR3 spells CSASDRAETQYF. CDR3 nucleotides: TGCAGTGCTAGTGACAGGGCAGAGACCCAGTACTTC.

The gene calls are TRBV27 and TRBJ2-1; 7 bases map to TRBD1. The CDR3 sequence is 16 residues long. After removal of 7 bases from V and 1 base from J, the junction contained 10 bases not matched to a gene. Per the germline V gene, CDR1 is MNHEY and CDR2 is SMNVEV (reference sequence). The CDR3 DNA reads as TGTGCCAGCACGAAAGGGGGCCAAAGATCCTACAATGAGCAGTTCTTC. As protein: CASTKGGQRSYNEQFF.

The chain couples TRBV19 to TRBJ2-7, with unresolved D. The CDR3 loop spans 14 amino acids. V lost 3 bases, J lost 1 base, and 10 bases lay in between. The V gene's germline CDR1 is LNHDA and CDR2 SQIVND (reference sequence). The CDR3: CASSIRRESYEQYF. The CDR3 DNA reads as TGTGCCAGTAGTATTAGACGAGAGTCCTACGAGCAGTACTTC.

The sample holds one count of this clone. V and J are TRBV19 and TRBJ1-2; 10 bases align to TRBD1. The CDR3 spans 16 residues. Germline trimming cut 10 bases from V and 4 bases from J; bases unmatched to any gene: 15. Per germline, CDR1 LNHDA and CDR2 SQIVND (reference sequence). CDR3 loop: CATLPGQGPGAYGYTF. The DNA of the CDR3 is TGTGCCACCCTACCGGGACAGGGGCCAGGTGCCTATGGCTACACCTTC.

This clone was recorded only once. The gene calls are TRBV19 and TRBJ1-2, with D perhaps TRBD1 (6 bases). Germline values: CDR1 LNHDA, CDR2 SQIVND (reference sequence). The V end was cut by 7 bases, the J end by 8 bases, with 14 bases between. The CDR3 is made up of 12 amino acids. CDR3 bases: TGTGCCAGTACCCTTGGGGGGCTCGGCTACACCTTC. Protein product: CASTLGGLGYTF.

The chain has TRBV18 and TRBJ1-1, with 8 bases identical to TRBD1. With 2 bases clipped from V and 3 bases from J, the junction kept 5 bases outside the gene matches. The CDR3 is 15 amino acids. Germline assignment: CDR1 KGHSH and CDR2 LQKENI. In DNA, the CDR3 is TGTGCCAGCTCACCAGGCCAGGGGGCGTACACTGAAGCTTTCTTT. It translates to CASSPGQGAYTEAFF.

J is TRBJ2-7 and V is TRBV6-2 or TRBV6-3; TRBD1 matches at 7 bases. The CDR3 has 15 residues. Trimming at V came to 6 bases and at J to 3 bases, leaving 11 bases not matched to a gene. Germline V gives CDR1 MNHEY, CDR2 SVGEGT. Here the CDR3 reads CASSLSGTAFYEQYF. For the CDR3, the DNA is TGTGCCAGCAGCCTATCCGGGACAGCCTTCTACGAGCAGTACTTC.